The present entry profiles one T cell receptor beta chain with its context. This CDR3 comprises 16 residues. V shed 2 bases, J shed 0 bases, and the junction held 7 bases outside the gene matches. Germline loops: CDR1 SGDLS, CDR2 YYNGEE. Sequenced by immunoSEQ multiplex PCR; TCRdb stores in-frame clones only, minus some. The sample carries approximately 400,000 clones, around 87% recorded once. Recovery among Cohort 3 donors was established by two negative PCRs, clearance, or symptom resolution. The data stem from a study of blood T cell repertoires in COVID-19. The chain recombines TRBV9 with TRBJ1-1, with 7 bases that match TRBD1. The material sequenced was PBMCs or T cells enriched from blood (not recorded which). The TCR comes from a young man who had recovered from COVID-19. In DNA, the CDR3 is TGTGCCAGCAGCGTCTCCCCGACAGGGTTGAACACTGAAGCTTTCTTT. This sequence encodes CASSVSPTGLNTEAFF.